Below are 11 T cell receptor beta chains sequenced from a single sample in a study of beta chain features in type 1 diabetes. Findings and limits, study-wide: Within each of all four CD4+ subsets, Type 1 diabetes patients had TCRB CDR3s that were moderately but significantly shorter.

The antigens for these receptors are not known. Investigators reverse transcribed all isolated RNA, so they sequenced expressed TCRB transcripts. The method was immunoSEQ multiplex PCR; TCRdb's version includes in-frame clones alone and lacks a portion of them. Among 640,000 or so clones, 11% to 15% were seen once, and the ten largest hold 0.03% to 0.04%. The sequencing sample was made of naive CD4+ T cells from blood. The receptors come from a man younger than 30 with type 1 diabetes.

This clone was seen more than once but under ten times. The junction and the germline gene differ at one end; a read error may be behind it. The gene calls are TRBV7-7 and TRBJ2-5; 12 bases agree with TRBD2. The germline CDR1 and CDR2 sequences are SSHAT and FNYEAQ (reference sequence). CDR3 size: 15 residues. CDR3 in amino acids: CASSSLAGGRETQYF. Written as DNA, the CDR3 is TGTGCTAGCAGCTCGCTAGCGGGAGGGCGGGAGACCCAGTACTTC.

This chain connects TRBV2 to TRBJ2-5; D is possibly TRBD1 (6 bases). CDR1 is SNHLY, CDR2 FYNNEI, per germline. The CDR3 consists of 15 residues. Trimming took 8 bases from V and 4 from J, leaving 20 bases between them. CDR3 amino acids: CASGQTGHIGETQYF. Here the CDR3 DNA reads TGTGCCAGCGGACAGACGGGCCACATTGGAGAGACCCAGTACTTC.

The chain employs TRBV6-1 and TRBJ1-1; 10 nucleotides align to TRBD1. V was pared by 1 base and J by 3 bases, with 8 bases of the junction left unmatched. This CDR3 contains 17 residues. The germline gives CDR1 MNHNS, CDR2 SASEGT. The DNA for the CDR3 is TGTGCCAGCAGTGAAGAAACAAGAGGGACAGGGGACACTGAAGCTTTCTTT. It is translated as CASSEETRGTGDTEAFF.

The chain uses TRBV28 and TRBJ1-3, with 7 bases that match TRBD1. This CDR3 has 14 amino acids. V gave up 6 bases and J gave up 4 bases; unmatched junction bases: 6. CDR1 is MDHEN, CDR2 SYDVKM, per germline. CDR3 in DNA: TGTGCCAGCAGCCCCAGGGGGTTAGGAAACACCATATATTTT. Translation gives CASSPRGLGNTIYF. The full variable domain, completed using reference TRBV28 and TRBJ1-3, is DVKVTQSSRYLVKRTGEKVFLECVQDMDHENMFWYRQDPGLGLRLIYFSYDVKMKEKGDIPEGYSVSREKKERFSLILESASTNQTSMYLCASSPRGLGNTIYFGEGSWLTVV.

The rearrangement uses TRBV28 and TRBJ2-1; unclear D gene. The CDR3 is made up of 11 amino acids. CDR1 and CDR2 (germline): MDHEN, SYDVKM. The V end was cut by 6 bases, the J end by 9 bases, with 9 bases between. CDR3 in DNA: TGTGCCAGCAGCCCGTACCTTGAGCAGTTCTTC. Amino acid sequence: CASSPYLEQFF.

This clone was picked up a small number of times. The same CDR3 can be traced to other DNA sequences in this sample. The CDR3 sequence: CASSLGGSQETQYF. CDR3 nucleotides: TGCGCCAGCAGCTTGGGCGGGAGTCAAGAGACCCAGTACTTC. V usage is TRBV5-1 and J usage is TRBJ2-5; TRBD2 matches 7 bases. The germline CDR1 and CDR2 sequences are SGHRS and YFSETQ. The trim removed 0 bases at V and 2 bases at J, leaving 1 base unmatched. This CDR3 spans 14 amino acids.

This chain links TRBV5-1 with TRBJ2-1, with 7 bases fitting TRBD2. V trimming: 4 bases; J trimming: 7 bases; junction bases outside the gene matches: 14. Germline lookup yields CDR1 SGHRS and CDR2 YFSETQ. There are 16 residues in the CDR3. CDR3 bases: TGCGCCAGCAGCCCAGTTGGTGCGGGAGTGGTAAATGAGCAGTTCTTC. Translating gives CASSPVGAGVVNEQFF.

This clone has more than one count but fewer than ten. The chain joins TRBV29-1 to TRBJ2-3; D perhaps matches TRBD2 (6 bases). CDR1 and CDR2 from the germline V gene are SQVTM and ANQGSEA. V lost 6 bases to trimming and J lost 1 base, with 17 bases between them. The CDR3 spans 15 residues. The CDR3 is CSVFEGRIGTDTQYF. The CDR3 DNA sequence: TGCAGCGTGTTTGAGGGGAGGATCGGCACAGATACGCAGTATTTT.

This clone was seen a few times. V is TRBV28 and J is TRBJ2-1, with 9 bases fitting TRBD1. V gave up 1 base and J gave up 6 bases; unmatched junction bases: 16. Looked up from germline, CDR1 is MDHEN and CDR2 is SYDVKM. The CDR3 totals 19 residues. In nucleotides, the CDR3 is TGTGCCAGCAGTTTATTGGGACAGGGAGTAAATCCATTGGCCAATGAGCAGTTCTTC. Amino acids: CASSLLGQGVNPLANEQFF.

The table lists this clone with a few counts. This chain uses TRBV4-2 with TRBJ2-1; D gene ambiguous. Trimming took off 1 base at V and 3 bases at J, with 13 bases between the two ends. CDR3 length equals 16 residues. CDR1 and CDR2 from the germline V gene are LGHNA and YNFKEQ. CDR3 protein: CASSQGVGQDYNEQFF. CDR3 DNA: TGTGCCAGCAGCCAAGGGGTCGGTCAGGACTACAATGAGCAGTTCTTC.

The chain links TRBV28 to TRBJ2-1, with D maybe TRBD1 (6 bases). Trimming stripped 7 bases from V and 4 bases from J, with 17 bases between. CDR1 is MDHEN, CDR2 SYDVKM, per germline. This CDR3 is built from 15 residues. This CDR3 is CASKLVGQRYNEQFF. CDR3 sequence (DNA): TGTGCCAGCAAATTGGTAGGACAGCGGTACAATGAGCAGTTCTTC.